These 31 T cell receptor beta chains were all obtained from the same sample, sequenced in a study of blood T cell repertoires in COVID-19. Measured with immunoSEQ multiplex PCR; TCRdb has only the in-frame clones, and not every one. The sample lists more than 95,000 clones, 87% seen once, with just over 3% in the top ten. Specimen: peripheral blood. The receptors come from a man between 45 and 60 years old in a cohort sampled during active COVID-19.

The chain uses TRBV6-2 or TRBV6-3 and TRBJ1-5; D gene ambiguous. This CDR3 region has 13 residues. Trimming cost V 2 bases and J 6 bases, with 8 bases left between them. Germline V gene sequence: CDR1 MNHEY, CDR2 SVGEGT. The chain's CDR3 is CASSYAPGQPQHF. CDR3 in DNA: TGTGCCAGCAGTTACGCCCCGGGTCAGCCCCAGCATTTT.

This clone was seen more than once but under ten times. CDR3 nucleotides: TGCGCCAGCAGCTTGTTTCCCGGGACAGGGATGAACGAGCAGTACTTC. Translation: CASSLFPGTGMNEQYF. V is TRBV5-1 and J is TRBJ2-7, with 9 bases identical to TRBD1. The CDR3 loop spans 16 amino acids. Germline CDR1 and CDR2: SGHRS and YFSETQ. V shed 1 base, J shed 5 bases, and the junction held 10 bases outside the gene matches. The entire variable domain, with the rest obtained from reference TRBV5-1 and TRBJ2-7, is as follows: KAGVTQTPRYLIKTRGQQVTLSCSPISGHRSVSWYQQTPGQGLQFLFEYFSETQRNKGNFPGRFSGRQFSNSRSEMNVSTLELGDSALYLCASSLFPGTGMNEQYFGPGTRLTVT.

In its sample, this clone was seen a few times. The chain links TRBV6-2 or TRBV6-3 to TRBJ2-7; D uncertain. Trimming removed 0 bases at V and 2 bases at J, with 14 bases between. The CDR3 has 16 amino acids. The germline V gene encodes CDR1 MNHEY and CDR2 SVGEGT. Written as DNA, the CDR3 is TGTGCCAGCAGTTACTCCCTTTACAATCCGACCTACGAGCAGTACTTC. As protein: CASSYSLYNPTYEQYF.

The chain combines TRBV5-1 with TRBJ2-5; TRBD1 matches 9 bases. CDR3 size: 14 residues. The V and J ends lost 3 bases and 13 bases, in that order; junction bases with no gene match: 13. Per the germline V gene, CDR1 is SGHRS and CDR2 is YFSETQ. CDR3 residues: CASSSPGQGTIWYF. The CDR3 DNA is TGCGCCAGCAGCTCGCCGGGACAGGGAACTATCTGGTACTTC. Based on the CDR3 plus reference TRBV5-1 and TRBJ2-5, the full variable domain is KAGVTQTPRYLIKTRGQQVTLSCSPISGHRSVSWYQQTPGQGLQFLFEYFSETQRNKGNFPGRFSGRQFSNSRSEMNVSTLELGDSALYLCASSSPGQGTIWYFGPGTRLLVL.

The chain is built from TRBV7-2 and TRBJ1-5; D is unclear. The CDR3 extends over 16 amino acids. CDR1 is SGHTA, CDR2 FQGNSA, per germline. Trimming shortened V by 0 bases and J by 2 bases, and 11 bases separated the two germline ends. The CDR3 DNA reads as TGTGCCAGCAGCTTAGCTCCCAGACTGGGCAATCAGCCCCAGCATTTT. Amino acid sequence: CASSLAPRLGNQPQHF.

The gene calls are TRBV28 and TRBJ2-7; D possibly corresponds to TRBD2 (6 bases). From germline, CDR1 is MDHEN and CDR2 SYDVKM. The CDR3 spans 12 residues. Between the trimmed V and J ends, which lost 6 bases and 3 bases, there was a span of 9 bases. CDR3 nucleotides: TGTGCCAGCAGCCGGGGGAACTACGAGCAGTACGTC. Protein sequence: CASSRGNYEQYV.

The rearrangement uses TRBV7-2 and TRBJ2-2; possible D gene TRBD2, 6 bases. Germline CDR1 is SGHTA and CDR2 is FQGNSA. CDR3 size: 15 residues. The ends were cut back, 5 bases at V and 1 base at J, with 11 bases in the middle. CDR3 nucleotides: TGTGCCAGCAGCCCTTATAGCGGGAACACCGGGGAGCTGTTTTTT. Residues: CASSPYSGNTGELFF.

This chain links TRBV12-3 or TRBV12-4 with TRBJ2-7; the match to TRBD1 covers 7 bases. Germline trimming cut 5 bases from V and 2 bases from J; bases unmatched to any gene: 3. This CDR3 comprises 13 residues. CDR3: CASSPQGAYEQYF. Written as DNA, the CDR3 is TGTGCCAGCAGTCCCCAGGGGGCCTACGAGCAGTACTTC.

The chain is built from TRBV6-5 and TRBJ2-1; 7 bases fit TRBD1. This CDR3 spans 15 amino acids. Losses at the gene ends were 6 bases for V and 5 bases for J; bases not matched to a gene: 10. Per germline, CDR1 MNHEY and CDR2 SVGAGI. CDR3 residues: CASSKSTGAHNEQFF. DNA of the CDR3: TGTGCCAGCAGCAAGTCAACAGGGGCCCACAATGAGCAGTTCTTC.

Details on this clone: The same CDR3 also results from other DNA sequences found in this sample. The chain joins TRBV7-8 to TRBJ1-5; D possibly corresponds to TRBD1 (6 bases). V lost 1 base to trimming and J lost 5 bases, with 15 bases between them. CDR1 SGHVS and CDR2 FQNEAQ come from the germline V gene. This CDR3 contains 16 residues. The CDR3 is CASSLGRQGRDQPQHF. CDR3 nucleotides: TGTGCCAGCAGCTTAGGACGCCAGGGGAGAGATCAGCCCCAGCATTTT.

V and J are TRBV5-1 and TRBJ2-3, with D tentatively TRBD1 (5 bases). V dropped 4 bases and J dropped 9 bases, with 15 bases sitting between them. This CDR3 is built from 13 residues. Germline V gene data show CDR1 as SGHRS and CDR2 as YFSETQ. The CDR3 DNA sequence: TGCGCCAGCAGCCCCGCCGGCAGGGCCACGCAGTATTTT. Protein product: CASSPAGRATQYF.

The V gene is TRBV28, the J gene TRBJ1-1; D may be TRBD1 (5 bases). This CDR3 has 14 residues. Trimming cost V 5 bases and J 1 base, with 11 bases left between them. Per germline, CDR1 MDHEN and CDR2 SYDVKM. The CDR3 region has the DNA TGTGCCAGCAGTACCCCGGGGGGGAACACTGAAGCTTTCTTT. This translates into CASSTPGGNTEAFF.

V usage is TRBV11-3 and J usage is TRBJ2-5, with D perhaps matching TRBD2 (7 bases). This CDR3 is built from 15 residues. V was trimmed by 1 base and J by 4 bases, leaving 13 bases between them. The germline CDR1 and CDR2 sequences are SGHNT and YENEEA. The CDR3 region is CASSLGGGVRETQYF. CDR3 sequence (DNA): TGTGCCAGCAGCTTAGGAGGGGGGGTGAGAGAGACCCAGTACTTC.

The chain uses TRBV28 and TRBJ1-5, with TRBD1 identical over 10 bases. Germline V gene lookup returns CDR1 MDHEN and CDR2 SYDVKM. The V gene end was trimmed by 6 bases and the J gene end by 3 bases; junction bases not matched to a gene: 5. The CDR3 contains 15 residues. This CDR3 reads CASSMTGGFNQPQHF. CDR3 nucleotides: TGTGCCAGCAGCATGACAGGGGGCTTCAATCAGCCCCAGCATTTT.

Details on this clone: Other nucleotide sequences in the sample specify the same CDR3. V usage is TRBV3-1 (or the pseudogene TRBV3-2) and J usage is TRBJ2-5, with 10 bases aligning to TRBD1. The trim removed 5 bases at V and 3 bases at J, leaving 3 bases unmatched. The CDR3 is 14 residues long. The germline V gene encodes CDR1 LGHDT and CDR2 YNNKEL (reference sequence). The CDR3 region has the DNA TGTGCCAGCAGCTACGGGACAGGGGAAGAGACCCAGTACTTC. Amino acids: CASSYGTGEETQYF.

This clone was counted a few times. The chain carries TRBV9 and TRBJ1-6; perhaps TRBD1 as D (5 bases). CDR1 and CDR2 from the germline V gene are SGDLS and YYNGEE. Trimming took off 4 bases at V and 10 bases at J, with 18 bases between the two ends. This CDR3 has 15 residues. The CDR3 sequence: CASSPRRNRLSPLHF. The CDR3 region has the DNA TGTGCCAGCAGCCCACGCCGAAACAGGTTATCACCCCTCCACTTT.

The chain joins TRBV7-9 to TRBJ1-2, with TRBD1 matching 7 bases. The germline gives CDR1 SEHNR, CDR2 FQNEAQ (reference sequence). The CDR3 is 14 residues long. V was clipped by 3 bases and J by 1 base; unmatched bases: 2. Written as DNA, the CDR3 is TGTGCCAGCAGCTTTACAGGGGTTAACTATGGCTACACCTTC. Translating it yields CASSFTGVNYGYTF.

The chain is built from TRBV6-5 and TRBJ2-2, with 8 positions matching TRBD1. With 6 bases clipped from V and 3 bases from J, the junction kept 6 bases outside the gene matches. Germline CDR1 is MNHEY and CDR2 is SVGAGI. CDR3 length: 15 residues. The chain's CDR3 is CASSSGQVYTGELFF. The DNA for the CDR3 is TGTGCCAGCAGCTCGGGACAGGTTTACACCGGGGAGCTGTTTTTT.

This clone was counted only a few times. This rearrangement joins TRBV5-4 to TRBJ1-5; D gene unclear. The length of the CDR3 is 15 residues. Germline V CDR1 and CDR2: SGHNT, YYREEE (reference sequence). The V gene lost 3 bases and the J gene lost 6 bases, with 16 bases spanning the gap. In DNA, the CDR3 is TGTGCCAGCAGCTGGCGAGGGATGAAGCCTCAGCCCCAGCATTTT. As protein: CASSWRGMKPQPQHF.

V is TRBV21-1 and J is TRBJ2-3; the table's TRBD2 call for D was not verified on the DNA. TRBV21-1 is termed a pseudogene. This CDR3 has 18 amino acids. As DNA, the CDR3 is TGTGCCAGCAGCAAAGTTTTGAGCGGGCATACTAGCACAGATACGCAGTATTTT. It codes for CASSKVLSGHTSTDTQYF.

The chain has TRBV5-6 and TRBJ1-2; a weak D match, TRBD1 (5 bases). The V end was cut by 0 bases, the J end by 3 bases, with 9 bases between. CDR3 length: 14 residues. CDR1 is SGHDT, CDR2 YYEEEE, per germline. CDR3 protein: CASSLEQGDYGYTF. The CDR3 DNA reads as TGTGCCAGCAGCTTGGAGCAGGGTGACTATGGCTACACCTTC. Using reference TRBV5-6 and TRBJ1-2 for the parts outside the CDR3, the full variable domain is DAGVTQSPTHLIKTRGQQVTLRCSPKSGHDTVSWYQQALGQGPQFIFQYYEEEERQRGNFPDRFSGHQFPNYSSELNVNALLLGDSALYLCASSLEQGDYGYTFGSGTRLTVV.

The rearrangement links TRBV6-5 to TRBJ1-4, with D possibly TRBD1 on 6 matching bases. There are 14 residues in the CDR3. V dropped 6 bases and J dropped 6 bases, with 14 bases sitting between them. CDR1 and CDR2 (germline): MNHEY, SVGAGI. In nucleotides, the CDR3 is TGTGCCAGCAGACCAGGGGCAGGAGATGAAAAACTGTTTTTT. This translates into CASRPGAGDEKLFF.

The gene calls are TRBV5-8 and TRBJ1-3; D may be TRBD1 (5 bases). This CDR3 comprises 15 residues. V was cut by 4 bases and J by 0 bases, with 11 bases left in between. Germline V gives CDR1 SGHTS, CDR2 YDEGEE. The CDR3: CASSAGLNSGNTIYF. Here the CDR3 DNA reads TGTGCCAGCAGCGCGGGACTTAACTCTGGAAACACCATATATTTT.

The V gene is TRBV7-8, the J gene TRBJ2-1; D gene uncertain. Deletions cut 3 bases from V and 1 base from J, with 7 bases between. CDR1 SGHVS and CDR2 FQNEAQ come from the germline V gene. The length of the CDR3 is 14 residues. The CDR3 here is CASSLSMSYNEQFF. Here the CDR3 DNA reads TGTGCCAGCAGCTTGAGTATGTCCTACAATGAGCAGTTCTTC.

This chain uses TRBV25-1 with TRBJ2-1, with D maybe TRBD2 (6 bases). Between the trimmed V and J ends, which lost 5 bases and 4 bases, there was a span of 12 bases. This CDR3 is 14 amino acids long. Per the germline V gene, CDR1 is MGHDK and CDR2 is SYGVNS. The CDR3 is CASSLAGTYNEQFF. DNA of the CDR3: TGTGCCAGCAGTCTGGCGGGGACGTACAATGAGCAGTTCTTC.

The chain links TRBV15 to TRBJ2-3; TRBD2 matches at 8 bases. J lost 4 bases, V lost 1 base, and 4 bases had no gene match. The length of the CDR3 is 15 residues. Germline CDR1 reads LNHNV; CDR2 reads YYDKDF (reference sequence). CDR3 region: CATSRGVTSADTQYF. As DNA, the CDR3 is TGTGCCACCAGCAGAGGGGTGACTAGCGCAGATACGCAGTATTTT.

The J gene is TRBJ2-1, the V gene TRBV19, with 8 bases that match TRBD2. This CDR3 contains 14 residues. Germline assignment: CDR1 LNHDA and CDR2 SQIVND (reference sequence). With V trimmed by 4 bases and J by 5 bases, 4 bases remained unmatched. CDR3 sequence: CASSRTGGNNEQFF. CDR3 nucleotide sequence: TGTGCCAGTAGTAGGACGGGGGGGAACAATGAGCAGTTCTTC.

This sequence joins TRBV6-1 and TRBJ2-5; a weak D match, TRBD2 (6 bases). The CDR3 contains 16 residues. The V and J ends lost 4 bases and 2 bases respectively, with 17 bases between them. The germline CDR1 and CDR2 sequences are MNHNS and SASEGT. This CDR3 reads CASSVEPGLGQETQYF. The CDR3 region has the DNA TGTGCCAGCAGTGTTGAACCGGGACTGGGACAAGAGACCCAGTACTTC.

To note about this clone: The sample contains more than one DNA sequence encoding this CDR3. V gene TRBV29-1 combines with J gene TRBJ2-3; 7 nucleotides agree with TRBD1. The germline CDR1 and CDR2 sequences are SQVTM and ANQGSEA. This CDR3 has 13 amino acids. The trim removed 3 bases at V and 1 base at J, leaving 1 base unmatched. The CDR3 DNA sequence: TGCAGCGTTGATACAGGGGGCACAGATACGCAGTATTTT. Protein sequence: CSVDTGGTDTQYF.

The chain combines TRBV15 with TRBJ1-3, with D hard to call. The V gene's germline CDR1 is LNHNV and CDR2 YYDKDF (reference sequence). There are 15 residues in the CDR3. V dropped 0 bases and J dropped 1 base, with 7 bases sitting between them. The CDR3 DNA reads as TGTGCCACCAGCAGAGATTCGGTTTCTGGAAACACCATATATTTT. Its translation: CATSRDSVSGNTIYF.

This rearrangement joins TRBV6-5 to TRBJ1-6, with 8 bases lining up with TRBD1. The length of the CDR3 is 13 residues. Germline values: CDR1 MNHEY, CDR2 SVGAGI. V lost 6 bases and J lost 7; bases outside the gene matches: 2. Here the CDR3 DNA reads TGTGCCAGCAGGACAGGGGAAAATTCACCCCTCCACTTT. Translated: CASRTGENSPLHF.